This T cell receptor (beta chain) was obtained from a study of cytomegalovirus exposure and HLA in healthy donors. A multiplex PCR was run with 60 Vbeta primers and 13 Jbeta primers. Clones were read by immunoSEQ multiplex PCR, and TCRdb kept only the in-frame ones, dropping some. This sample has under 200,000 clones; around 81% occur once, and the top ten carry about 13%. Study-wide results and limits: Three of the chains that were CMV-associated were confirmed in vitro to be specific for CMV antigens.

Notes on this clone: The antigen is undetermined.

The donors gave bone marrow, and they were healthy. Sequencing was done on a sample of PBMCs. This TCR was recovered from a woman aged 45-60 years in good health and CMV-seronegative.

The CDR3 sequence is CASSLREEKLFF. For the CDR3, the DNA is TGTGCCAGCAGCCTACGGGAAGAAAAACTGTTTTTT. The chain employs TRBV7-8 and TRBJ1-4; the D is unclear. The CDR3 is made up of 12 amino acids. Looked up from germline, CDR1 is SGHVS and CDR2 is FQNEAQ. With 5 bases removed from V and 8 bases from J, the gap between germline ends came to 9 bases.